This T cell receptor beta chain was captured by sequencing in a study of blood T cell repertoires in COVID-19. Across the whole study: The United States, Italy and Spain provided the acute and convalescent COVID-19 samples.

Original analysis: Reference gene primer amplification gave estimated nucleated cell counts. Some clones are missing from TCRdb's copy, which holds only in-frame ones; the method was immunoSEQ multiplex PCR. The DNA was the basis for D and trimming; V, J and clone size are from that table. The sample records more than 200,000 clones, approximately 81% being singletons. There are 14 residues in the CDR3. Looked up from germline, CDR1 is MNHNS and CDR2 is SASEGT. The V end lost 3 bases, the J end lost 0 bases, and 9 bases lay between the germline ends. The table lists this clone with a few counts. This TCR came from an elderly woman with acute or convalescent COVID-19. The sequenced sample was peripheral blood. The chain carries TRBV6-1 and TRBJ2-7; D is possibly TRBD1 (6 bases). The CDR3 bases are TGTGCCAGCAGTGAGGACAGATACTCCTACGAGCAGTACTTC. As protein: CASSEDRYSYEQYF.